The sequence of this TCR beta chain was determined in a study of cytomegalovirus exposure and HLA in healthy donors. CDR1 is SGHRS, CDR2 YFSETQ, per germline. Trimming left V 0 bases short and J 0 bases short, with 10 bases between. This CDR3 contains 16 residues. Produced via immunoSEQ multiplex PCR; TCRdb's table is partial and in-frame only. Among 50,000 to 80,000 clones listed, roughly 94% were seen once. Study outcomes and limitations: CMV antigen specificity of three CMV-associated chains was confirmed in vitro.

To note about this clone: What it binds is not known.

The source is a woman under 30 in good health and CMV-seropositive. The V gene is TRBV5-1, the J gene TRBJ1-3; D uncertain. The sequencing input was PBMCs. The CDR3 DNA sequence: TGCGCCAGCAGCTTGGGCGGACTCCGCTCTGGAAACACCATATATTTT. Its protein is CASSLGGLRSGNTIYF.